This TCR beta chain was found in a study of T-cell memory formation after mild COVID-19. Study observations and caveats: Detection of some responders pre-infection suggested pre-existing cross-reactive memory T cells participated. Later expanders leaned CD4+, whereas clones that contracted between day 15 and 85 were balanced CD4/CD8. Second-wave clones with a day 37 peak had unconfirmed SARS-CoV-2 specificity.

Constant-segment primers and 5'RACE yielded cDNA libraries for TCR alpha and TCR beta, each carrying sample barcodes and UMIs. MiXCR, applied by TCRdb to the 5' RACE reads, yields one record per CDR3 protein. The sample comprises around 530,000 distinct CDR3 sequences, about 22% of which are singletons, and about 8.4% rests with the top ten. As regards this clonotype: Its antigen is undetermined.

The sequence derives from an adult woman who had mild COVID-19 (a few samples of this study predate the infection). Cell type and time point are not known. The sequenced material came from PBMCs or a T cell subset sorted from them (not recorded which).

CDR3 residues: CASSQEGGGNHNEQFF. Here the CDR3 DNA reads TGTGCCAGCAGCCAAGAAGGAGGGGGGAACCACAATGAGCAGTTCTTC. V is TRBV3-1 and J is TRBJ2-1, with D possibly being TRBD1 or TRBD2 (6 bases each). The germline CDR1 and CDR2 sequences are LGHDT and YNNKEL (reference sequence). V was clipped by 0 bases and J by 5 bases, with 14 bases between them. The CDR3 contains 16 residues.